This TCR beta chain was found in a study of T cells in Graves' hyperthyroidism and ophthalmopathy. Overall study: Upon initial diagnosis and before any treatment, peripheral blood was collected. Study-level points and caveats: Appearing also in blood were most of the thyroid clonotypes expanded above 0.001. By a 13 V-J model, ophthalmopathy was set apart from stable hyperthyroidism.

For this clonotype: Its target is unknown.

Extraction of PBMCs used roughly 9.3 ml of fresh peripheral blood. The CDR3 regions of TCR beta were amplified from RNA transcripts. Using the HTBI primer set, a first-round RT-PCR was run on the TCR CDR3. Using its own MiXCR run on the multiplex PCR reads, TCRdb lists one record per CDR3 protein. The sample consists of 500,000 to 550,000 distinct CDR3 sequences, 15% to 20% of them appearing once. The CDR3 has 15 residues. Germline CDR1 is SEHNR and CDR2 is FQNEAQ (reference sequence). V dropped 3 bases and J dropped 5 bases, with 17 bases sitting between them. Sequenced input: blood. This clonotype was obtained from a man aged 35 to 55 with Graves' ophthalmopathy. The rearrangement links TRBV7-9 to TRBJ2-7, with D possibly matching TRBD2 (6 bases). The CDR3 reads CASSLDRAGKDEQYF. CDR3 in DNA: TGTGCCAGCAGCTTGGATAGGGCGGGGAAAGACGAGCAGTACTTC.